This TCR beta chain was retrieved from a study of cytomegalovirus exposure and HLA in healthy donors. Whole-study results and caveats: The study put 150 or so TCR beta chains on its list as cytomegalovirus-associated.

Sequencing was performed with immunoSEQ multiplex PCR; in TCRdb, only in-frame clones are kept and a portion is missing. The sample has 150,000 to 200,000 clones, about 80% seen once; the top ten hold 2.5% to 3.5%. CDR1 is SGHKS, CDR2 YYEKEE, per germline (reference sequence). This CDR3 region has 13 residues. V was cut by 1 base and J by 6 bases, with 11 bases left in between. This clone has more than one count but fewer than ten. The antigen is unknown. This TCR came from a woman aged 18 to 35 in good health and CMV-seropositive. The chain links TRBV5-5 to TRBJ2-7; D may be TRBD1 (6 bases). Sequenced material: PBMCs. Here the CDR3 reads CASSLLSGVEQYF. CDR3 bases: TGTGCCAGCAGCTTGCTGTCAGGGGTCGAGCAGTACTTC.